Listed below are T cell receptor beta chains from one sample, sequenced in a study of a mutant IDH1 vaccine in newly diagnosed glioma. Antigen specificity for these receptors is unknown. Clones were read by immunoSEQ multiplex PCR, and TCRdb kept only the in-frame ones, dropping some. The sample includes 20,000 to 25,000 clones, more than 75% of them seen just once. The starting material was PBMCs, obtained from a glioma patient whose treatment included an IDH1 peptide vaccine. The receptors here all came from a man between 25 and 39 years old with glioma. CDR3s include the opening cysteine and the closing phenylalanine or tryptophan. The D gene is left open where the match is weak. Size values are once, few and many counts, or a class for expanded clones, and some rows have none.

j_call: TRBJ2-7; v_call: TRBV19; clone_size: .; d_call: TRBD1; cdr3_aa: CASSTQDRGDYEQYF; cdr3_nt: TGTGCCAGTAGTACTCAGGACAGGGGAGACTACGAGCAGTACTTC
j_call: TRBJ1-1; v_call: TRBV5-5; clone_size: .; d_call: .; cdr3_aa: CASSLEIGQTSATEAFF; cdr3_nt: TGTGCCAGCAGCTTGGAAATCGGACAGACTTCGGCCACTGAAGCTTTCTTT
j_call: TRBJ2-2; v_call: TRBV25-1; clone_size: .; d_call: TRBD2; cdr3_aa: CASSSGLAGGTGELFF; cdr3_nt: TGTGCCAGCAGTTCGGGACTAGCGGGAGGTACCGGGGAGCTGTTTTTT
j_call: TRBJ2-1; v_call: TRBV19; clone_size: once; d_call: TRBD2; cdr3_aa: CASSKGLAGAGVNNEQFF; cdr3_nt: TGTGCCAGTAGTAAGGGACTAGCGGGAGCAGGGGTAAACAATGAGCAGTTCTTC
j_call: TRBJ2-5; v_call: TRBV5-1; clone_size: .; d_call: .; cdr3_aa: CASSLDMQETQYF; cdr3_nt: TGCGCCAGCAGCTTGGACATGCAAGAGACCCAGTACTTC
j_call: TRBJ1-1; v_call: TRBV7-8; clone_size: .; d_call: TRBD1; cdr3_aa: CASSPDRGNTEAFF; cdr3_nt: TGTGCCAGCAGCCCGGACAGGGGGAACACTGAAGCTTTCTTT
j_call: TRBJ1-2; v_call: TRBV5-1; clone_size: .; d_call: .; cdr3_aa: CASSPYQGGNYGYTF; cdr3_nt: TGCGCCAGCAGCCCTTACCAGGGAGGAAACTATGGCTACACCTTC
j_call: TRBJ2-6; v_call: TRBV4-1; clone_size: .; d_call: .; cdr3_aa: CASSGSGANVLTF; cdr3_nt: TGCGCCAGCAGTGGTTCTGGGGCCAACGTCCTGACTTTC
j_call: TRBJ1-2; v_call: TRBV11-2; clone_size: .; d_call: .; cdr3_aa: CASSLDGWGRGGYGYTF; cdr3_nt: TGTGCCAGCAGCTTAGATGGTTGGGGCAGGGGAGGGTATGGCTACACCTTC
j_call: TRBJ1-1; v_call: TRBV6-5; clone_size: .; d_call: .; cdr3_aa: CASRGQSAPEAFF; cdr3_nt: TGTGCCAGCAGAGGACAGTCTGCCCCTGAAGCTTTCTTT
j_call: TRBJ1-4; v_call: TRBV5-4; clone_size: .; d_call: .; cdr3_aa: CASSLGRVGEKLFF; cdr3_nt: TGTGCCAGCAGCTTGGGCAGGGTGGGAGAAAAACTGTTTTTT
j_call: TRBJ2-5; v_call: TRBV30; clone_size: once; d_call: TRBD1; cdr3_aa: CAWSLTGTGGQETQYF; cdr3_nt: TGTGCCTGGAGTTTGACCGGGACAGGAGGCCAAGAGACCCAGTACTTC
j_call: TRBJ1-2; v_call: TRBV5-1; clone_size: .; d_call: TRBD1; cdr3_aa: CASSRKDGQARPGGYTF; cdr3_nt: TGCGCCAGCAGCCGAAAAGATGGACAGGCGAGACCGGGGGGCTACACCTTC
j_call: TRBJ1-1; v_call: TRBV5-4; clone_size: .; d_call: TRBD1; cdr3_aa: CASSSGGVTEAFF; cdr3_nt: TGTGCCAGCAGCTCAGGGGGCGTCACTGAAGCTTTCTTT
j_call: TRBJ1-4; v_call: TRBV6-1; clone_size: .; d_call: TRBD1; cdr3_aa: CASSANPILQGSNEKLFF; cdr3_nt: TGTGCCAGCAGTGCCAACCCCATTCTACAGGGGTCTAATGAAAAACTGTTTTTT
j_call: TRBJ2-7; v_call: TRBV7-2; clone_size: once; d_call: TRBD2; cdr3_aa: CASSLVAGGEQYF; cdr3_nt: TGTGCCAGCAGCTTAGTCGCGGGAGGCGAGCAGTACTTC
j_call: TRBJ2-3; v_call: TRBV10-3; clone_size: .; d_call: TRBD2; cdr3_aa: CAISEGIAGTTDTQYF; cdr3_nt: TGTGCCATCAGTGAGGGGATAGCGGGCACCACAGATACGCAGTATTTT
j_call: TRBJ1-2; v_call: TRBV27; clone_size: .; d_call: .; cdr3_aa: CASSMTTGNYYGYTF; cdr3_nt: TGTGCCAGCAGTATGACAACCGGGAATTACTATGGCTACACCTTC
j_call: TRBJ1-5; v_call: TRBV4-1; clone_size: few; d_call: .; cdr3_aa: CASSQLGKGPQPQHF; cdr3_nt: TGCGCCAGCAGCCAACTCGGAAAGGGCCCTCAGCCCCAGCATTTT